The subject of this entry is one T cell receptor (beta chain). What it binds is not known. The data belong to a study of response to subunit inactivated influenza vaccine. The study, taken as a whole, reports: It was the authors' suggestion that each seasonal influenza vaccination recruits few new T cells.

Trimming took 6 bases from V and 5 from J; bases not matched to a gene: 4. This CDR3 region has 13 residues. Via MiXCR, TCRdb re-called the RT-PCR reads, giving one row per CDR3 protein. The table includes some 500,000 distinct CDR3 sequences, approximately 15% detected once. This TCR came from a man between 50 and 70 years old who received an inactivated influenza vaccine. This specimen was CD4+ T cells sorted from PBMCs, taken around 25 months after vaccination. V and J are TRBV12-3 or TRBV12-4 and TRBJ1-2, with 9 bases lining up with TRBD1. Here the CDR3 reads CASSGDRDYGYTF. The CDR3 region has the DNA TGTGCCAGCAGCGGGGACAGGGATTATGGCTACACCTTC.